Presented here are 27 T cell receptor beta chains from one specimen sequenced in a study of OX40 agonist ivuxolimab in advanced cancers. The protocol was immunoSEQ multiplex PCR, while the TCRdb copy is restricted to in-frame clones and leaves out a portion. Among about 57,000 clones listed, roughly 93% were seen once. Sequencing was performed on CD4+ or CD8+ T cells sorted from blood, taken in a trial of the OX40 agonist ivuxolimab. All receptors come from an adult with an advanced solid tumor such as melanoma, head and neck, liver or kidney cancer.

The chain joins TRBV19 to TRBJ1-2; 11 positions agree with TRBD1. CDR1 and CDR2 from the germline V gene are LNHDA and SQIVND (reference sequence). This CDR3 region has 16 residues. The ends lost 5 bases at V and 0 bases at J; junction bases unmatched: 5. The CDR3 DNA reads TGTGCCAGTAGTCCGGACAGGGGGCTATCTAACTATGGCTACACCTTC. This translates into CASSPDRGLSNYGYTF.

The V and J genes are TRBV11-2 and TRBJ2-4; D perhaps matches TRBD1 (5 bases). CDR1 is SGHAT, CDR2 FQNNGV, per germline. Trimming removed 6 bases from V and 4 bases from J, with 10 bases in between. This CDR3 has 13 amino acids. The CDR3 region has the DNA TGTGCCAGCAGGAAGACAGATAAAAACATTCAGTACTTC. It translates to CASRKTDKNIQYF.

In this sample, this clone turned up once. V is TRBV7-9 and J is TRBJ2-3, with D unclear. The CDR3 is 16 amino acids. Germline V CDR1 and CDR2: SEHNR, FQNEAQ (reference sequence). Between the trimmed V and J ends, which lost 4 bases and 2 bases, there was a span of 16 bases. The CDR3 DNA reads as TGTGCCAGCAGCTCAAGAGACCGGACGCCCACAGATACGCAGTATTTT. The encoded protein is CASSSRDRTPTDTQYF.

The chain recombines TRBV7-6 with TRBJ2-7; D might be TRBD2 (5 bases). V lost 3 bases and J lost 3, with 9 bases in between. Germline CDR1 and CDR2: SGHVS and FNYEAQ. The CDR3 spans 13 residues. The CDR3 nucleotides read TGTGCCAGCAGCTTGACGGGGAACTACGAGCAGTACTTC. As protein: CASSLTGNYEQYF.

The chain recombines TRBV10-3 with TRBJ1-1, with 10 bases fitting TRBD1. The V gene's germline CDR1 is ENHRY and CDR2 SYGVKD. The CDR3 consists of 17 residues. Unmatched junction bases numbered 14, after V lost 6 bases and J lost 4 bases. In DNA, the CDR3 is TGTGCCATCAGCGGTTCCGGGACAGGGGACCCCCTCACTGAAGCTTTCTTT. Amino acids: CAISGSGTGDPLTEAFF.

The chain couples TRBV7-9 to TRBJ2-7; D is unresolved. The CDR3 contains 13 residues. Germline CDR1 SEHNR, CDR2 FQNEAQ (reference sequence). Trimming removed 7 bases from V and 5 bases from J, with 15 bases in between. CDR3 in amino acids: CASILDGFDEQYF. The CDR3 coding sequence is TGTGCCAGCATCCTGGACGGGTTCGACGAGCAGTACTTC.

The chain employs TRBV2 and TRBJ2-3; 9 bases are a match to TRBD2. CDR1 and CDR2 from the germline V gene are SNHLY and FYNNEI. This CDR3 has 16 residues. The J segment lost 0 bases and the V segment lost 4 bases, leaving 5 bases of the junction unmatched. The CDR3 nucleotides are TGTGCCAGCAGTGGGGTAGCGGGAGTTAGCACAGATACGCAGTATTTT. Translation: CASSGVAGVSTDTQYF.

The gene calls are TRBV6-5 and TRBJ2-5, with TRBD1 matching 11 bases. CDR3 size: 16 residues. The germline CDR1 and CDR2 sequences are MNHEY and SVGAGI. V shed 3 bases, J shed 4 bases, and the junction held 7 bases outside the gene matches. CDR3 DNA sequence: TGTGCCAGCAGTTATCGGACAGGGGGCAGGCGAGAGACCCAGTACTTC. Its protein is CASSYRTGGRRETQYF.

This clone was seen just once. The chain uses TRBV25-1 and TRBJ2-5, with D unresolved. CDR3 size: 13 residues. The V gene's germline CDR1 is MGHDK and CDR2 SYGVNS. Trimming pared 8 bases from V and 5 bases from J, leaving 15 bases between. Here the CDR3 reads CASRGVSGETQYF. CDR3 bases: TGTGCCAGCCGTGGGGTATCCGGGGAGACCCAGTACTTC.

CDR3 DNA: TGTGCCAGCAGACCCCAGGGGGAGGGCCGGTGGGGAGCTTTCTTT. Its protein product is CASRPQGEGRWGAFF. This chain joins TRBV5-6 and TRBJ1-1; TRBD1 matches 7 bases. The V segment lost 5 bases and the J segment 10 bases; nucleotides outside the gene matches: 17. The CDR3 sequence is 15 residues long. Germline CDR1 SGHDT, CDR2 YYEEEE.

Notes on this clone: One end of the junction varies from germline; a read error may be responsible. The rearrangement links TRBV5-6 to TRBJ2-7, with D perhaps TRBD2 (5 bases). The length of the CDR3 is 12 residues. Germline values: CDR1 SGHDT, CDR2 YYEEEE. CDR3: CASLKRPDGMDF. In DNA form, the CDR3 reads TGTGCCAGTCTTAAAAGACCGGACGGGATGGACTTC. Variable domain in full (rest from reference TRBV5-6 and TRBJ2-7): DAGVTQSPTHLIKTRGQQVTLRCSPKSGHDTVSWYQQALGQGPQFIFQYYEEEERQRGNFPDRFSGHQFPNYSSELNVNALLLGDSALYLCASLKRPDGMDFGPGTRLTVT.

CDR3 coding DNA: TGCAGCGTTGTTTTTAGGGGGCAGGTTACTGAAGCTTTCTTT. This sequence encodes CSVVFRGQVTEAFF. This rearrangement joins TRBV29-1 to TRBJ1-1; 7 nucleotides match TRBD1. This CDR3 is 14 amino acids long. Trimming took 4 bases from V and 5 from J; bases not matched to a gene: 10. Germline V gives CDR1 SQVTM, CDR2 ANQGSEA.

The chain recombines TRBV27 with TRBJ1-6; D uncertain. CDR3 length: 20 amino acids. Germline lookup yields CDR1 MNHEY and CDR2 SMNVEV (reference sequence). V lost 4 bases, J lost 0 bases, and 22 bases lay in between. CDR3 coding DNA: TGTGCCAGCAGTTCCCTCCCGATAATCGGCCGGAGCTCCTATAATTCACCCCTCCACTTT. The encoded protein is CASSSLPIIGRSSYNSPLHF.

The V and J genes are TRBV19 and TRBJ2-2, with D perhaps matching TRBD1 or TRBD2 (7 bases each). The CDR3 is 17 residues long. The V end lost 6 bases, the J end lost 1 base, and 18 bases lay between the germline ends. Germline CDR1 and CDR2: LNHDA and SQIVND (reference sequence). This chain's CDR3 is CASSQPRGTVNTGELFF. The CDR3, as DNA: TGTGCCAGTAGCCAACCGCGGGGGACAGTGAACACCGGGGAGCTGTTTTTT.

J is TRBJ2-2 and V is TRBV7-9, with D hard to call. CDR1 is SEHNR, CDR2 FQNEAQ, per germline (reference sequence). The CDR3 contains 11 residues. The CDR3 DNA reads TGTGTCTTATATGAAACCGGGGAGCTGTTTTTT. It codes for CVLYETGELFF.

There are a few counts of this clone. The chain uses TRBV27 and TRBJ1-5; D gene uncertain. Trimming cost V 8 bases and J 2 bases, with 13 bases left between them. The CDR3 consists of 14 residues. Germline CDR1 is MNHEY and CDR2 is SMNVEV (reference sequence). DNA for the CDR3: TGTGCCAGCTCTGAGGCCCTGGGCAATCAGCCCCAGCATTTT. Its protein is CASSEALGNQPQHF.

The chain employs TRBV7-9 and TRBJ1-2; a possible D gene is TRBD1 (5 bases). CDR3 length equals 11 residues. V was trimmed by 10 bases and J by 3 bases, leaving 9 bases between them. Germline loops: CDR1 SEHNR, CDR2 FQNEAQ (reference sequence). CDR3: CAMGVDYGYTF. CDR3 nucleotides: TGTGCCATGGGGGTCGACTATGGCTACACCTTC.

The genes are TRBV7-9 and TRBJ1-1; maybe TRBD1 (5 bases). The CDR3 is 14 residues long. The germline V gene has CDR1 SEHNR and CDR2 FQNEAQ (reference sequence). V was pared by 7 bases and J by 6 bases, with 18 bases between. CDR3 nucleotides: TGTGCCAGCACCAACCTAGTGGGGGGATCTGAAGCTTTCTTT. Translation gives CASTNLVGGSEAFF.

The chain combines TRBV27 with TRBJ1-2; D uncertain. Germline CDR1 is MNHEY and CDR2 is SMNVEV (reference sequence). The length of the CDR3 is 13 residues. V was trimmed by 5 bases and J by 3 bases, leaving 10 bases between them. The CDR3 sequence: CASSLFPDYGYTF. The CDR3 DNA reads TGTGCCAGCAGTCTGTTTCCGGACTATGGCTACACCTTC.

Only a few counts were recorded for this clone. The CDR3, as DNA: TGTGCCAGCAGCTTCGGCGGGGAGCTTGAAGATACGCAGTATTTT. Translated: CASSFGGELEDTQYF. V usage is TRBV7-9 and J usage is TRBJ2-3; a weak D match, TRBD2 (6 bases). The ends were cut back, 3 bases at V and 5 bases at J, with 15 bases in the middle. Germline V gene sequence: CDR1 SEHNR, CDR2 FQNEAQ (reference sequence). This CDR3 region has 15 residues.

The V gene is TRBV7-2, the J gene TRBJ2-7, with no clear D. V gave up 5 bases and J gave up 4 bases, with 15 bases separating them. The CDR3 contains 14 residues. CDR1 is SGHTA and CDR2 is FQGNSA in the germline V gene. For the CDR3, the DNA is TGTGCCAGCAGCCCTTCTGGGCCCGGGTACGAGCAGTACTTC. It encodes CASSPSGPGYEQYF.

The chain recombines TRBV7-9 with TRBJ2-5; 7 bases line up with TRBD1. The J call could be wrong; TRBJ2-7 is a better fit for the DNA end. Germline-derived CDR1 and CDR2 are SEHNR and FQNEAQ (reference sequence). This CDR3 spans 13 amino acids. This chain's CDR3 is CASSLPGGYEQYF. Here the CDR3 DNA reads TGTGCCAGCAGCTTGCCAGGGGGCTACGAGCAGTACTTC.

The chain employs TRBV4-3 and TRBJ2-1; TRBD2 agrees at 9 bases. Trimming at V came to 0 bases and at J to 7 bases, leaving 4 bases not matched to a gene. CDR1 is LGHNA and CDR2 is YSLEER in the germline V gene. This CDR3 has 15 residues. The CDR3 is CASSQEAGGINEQFF. Written as DNA, the CDR3 is TGCGCCAGCAGCCAAGAAGCGGGAGGTATTAATGAGCAGTTCTTC.

The V and J genes are TRBV6-5 and TRBJ2-7; D is possibly TRBD2 (5 bases). The CDR3 length is 13 residues. Trimming stripped 4 bases from V and 2 bases from J, with 9 bases between. Per germline, CDR1 MNHEY and CDR2 SVGAGI. In DNA, the CDR3 is TGTGCCAGCAGTTTCGGGAACACCTACGAGCAGTACTTC. It encodes CASSFGNTYEQYF.

This chain links TRBV4-3 with TRBJ2-7; 10 nucleotides agree with TRBD2. CDR3 length: 18 amino acids. Germline V lookup: CDR1 LGHNA, CDR2 YSLEER. J gave up 1 base and V 0 bases, and 9 bases lay outside the gene matches. The DNA of the CDR3 is TGCGCCAGCAGCCAAGAAGTACCTAGCGGGAGAGGTTCCTACGAGCAGTACTTC. Protein: CASSQEVPSGRGSYEQYF.

This clone counts as medium-sized. This sequence joins TRBV7-9 and TRBJ2-7, with D maybe TRBD1 (5 bases). Trimming took 0 bases from V and 3 from J, leaving 12 bases between them. The CDR3 spans 15 residues. Germline V lookup: CDR1 SEHNR, CDR2 FQNEAQ (reference sequence). The CDR3 region has the DNA TGTGCCAGCAGCTTAGCGCAGGGAAGCCTCTACGAGCAGTACTTC. Translation gives CASSLAQGSLYEQYF.

Only one count was recorded for this clone. J is TRBJ2-3 and V is TRBV2; a possible D gene is TRBD2 (6 bases). This CDR3 is built from 15 residues. V lost 7 bases to trimming and J lost 1 base, with 15 bases between them. CDR1 and CDR2 from the germline V gene are SNHLY and FYNNEI. The CDR3 bases are TGTGCCAGCACGAGTCGAATAGCGGGCACAGATACGCAGTATTTT. Amino acid sequence: CASTSRIAGTDTQYF.